This T cell receptor (beta chain) comes out of a study of blood T cell repertoires in COVID-19. The method was immunoSEQ multiplex PCR; TCRdb's version includes in-frame clones alone and lacks a portion of them. The table has under 300,000 clones, around four fifths seen once. The CDR3 loop spans 14 amino acids. Losses at the gene ends were 4 bases for V and 3 bases for J; bases not matched to a gene: 3. Germline CDR1 and CDR2: LGHNA and YNFKEQ. The receptor comes from a man at least 80 years old with acute or convalescent COVID-19. Sequencing input: peripheral blood. The chain combines TRBV4-2 with TRBJ2-3, with 8 positions matching TRBD2. CDR3 bases: TGTGCCAGCAGCCGCGGGGGGCTAACAGATACGCAGTATTTT. Translation: CASSRGGLTDTQYF.